Following are 9 T cell receptor beta chains from one sample sequenced in a study of blood T cell repertoires in COVID-19. Sequenced by immunoSEQ multiplex PCR; TCRdb stores in-frame clones only, minus some. The sample carries approximately 130,000 clones, 84% recorded once. The source material was peripheral blood. The source is a human donor in a cohort sampled during active COVID-19.

V usage is TRBV11-2 and J usage is TRBJ2-7; weak D call: TRBD2 (7 bases). The CDR3 is 15 residues long. Trimming took off 5 bases at V and 2 bases at J, with 16 bases between the two ends. Germline V gene data show CDR1 as SGHAT and CDR2 as FQNNGV. The CDR3 is CASSTSDGGPYEQYF. CDR3 sequence (DNA): TGTGCCAGCAGCACCAGCGACGGGGGGCCCTACGAGCAGTACTTC. The whole variable domain, filled in from reference TRBV11-2 and TRBJ2-7, reads EAGVAQSPRYKIIEKRQSVAFWCNPISGHATLYWYQQILGQGPKLLIQFQNNGVVDDSQLPKDRFSAERLKGVDSTLKIQPAKLEDSAVYLCASSTSDGGPYEQYFGPGTRLTVT.

The chain couples TRBV9 to TRBJ1-1; D possibly corresponds to TRBD1 (6 bases). Germline V gene lookup returns CDR1 SGDLS and CDR2 YYNGEE. V lost 0 bases, J lost 0 bases, and 9 bases lay in between. The CDR3 totals 15 residues. CDR3 DNA: TGTGCCAGCAGCGTAGTGGACAGCTTGAACACTGAAGCTTTCTTT. Amino acids: CASSVVDSLNTEAFF.

This chain connects TRBV9 to TRBJ2-1, with a weak D call TRBD1 (5 bases). The V gene's germline CDR1 is SGDLS and CDR2 YYNGEE. The CDR3 runs 16 residues. The V and J ends lost 0 bases and 0 bases respectively, with 10 bases between them. The CDR3 loop reads CASSVDAGRSYNEQFF. The DNA of the CDR3 is TGTGCCAGCAGCGTAGATGCAGGGCGCTCCTACAATGAGCAGTTCTTC.

This clone was detected once. This sequence joins TRBV6-6 and TRBJ1-4; maybe TRBD1 (5 bases). CDR1 MNHNY and CDR2 SVGAGI come from the germline V gene (reference sequence). V lost 6 bases and J 8 bases, leaving 19 bases between the germline ends. The CDR3 covers 15 residues. CDR3 region: CASRESGSPSEKLFF. In nucleotides, the CDR3 is TGTGCCAGCAGAGAATCAGGGTCCCCCTCGGAAAAACTGTTTTTT.

The chain links TRBV10-2 to TRBJ1-1; tentatively, D is TRBD1 (5 bases). The CDR3 covers 14 residues. V was trimmed by 9 bases and J by 6 bases, leaving 20 bases between them. Germline V gives CDR1 WSHSY, CDR2 SAAADI. The CDR3 loop reads CASKPGLTNPEAFF. The CDR3 nucleotides read TGCGCCAGTAAACCGGGACTCACAAACCCTGAAGCTTTCTTT.

This clone is medium-sized within its sample. The J gene is TRBJ2-7, the V gene TRBV19; 9 positions agree with TRBD2. Germline V gene data show CDR1 as LNHDA and CDR2 as SQIVND (reference sequence). The V gene end was trimmed by 2 bases and the J gene end by 5 bases; junction bases not matched to a gene: 13. This CDR3 spans 17 amino acids. The CDR3 coding sequence is TGTGCCAGTAGTATAACTGGGTCGAGCGGGGGGTCCAACGAGCAGTACTTC. Translated: CASSITGSSGGSNEQYF.

This clone was picked up one time. The junction departs from the called germline gene at one end, perhaps through a read error. CDR3 coding DNA: TGTGCTAGCAGCTTAGGGACAGCTGGGGCCAACGTCCTGACTTTC. Amino acid sequence: CASSLGTAGANVLTF. The chain carries TRBV7-7 and TRBJ2-6, with 7 positions matching TRBD1. Germline CDR1 and CDR2: SSHAT and FNYEAQ (reference sequence). This CDR3 region has 15 residues.

The chain is built from TRBV9 and TRBJ2-3; perhaps TRBD2 as D (6 bases). In germline, CDR1 is SGDLS, CDR2 YYNGEE. This CDR3 is 17 amino acids long. Trimming stripped 0 bases from V and 3 bases from J, with 17 bases between. CDR3 sequence reads: CASSVGGGGFITDTQYF. The CDR3 nucleotides read TGTGCCAGCAGCGTAGGTGGCGGAGGGTTTATTACAGATACGCAGTATTTT.

The chain combines TRBV5-4 with TRBJ2-7; 7 bases fit TRBD1. The germline CDR1 and CDR2 sequences are SGHNT and YYREEE (reference sequence). Trimming at V came to 4 bases and at J to 2 bases, leaving 6 bases not matched to a gene. The CDR3 contains 14 residues. DNA for the CDR3: TGTGCCAGCAGCATTCCGGGACAGCCCTACGAGCAGTACTTC. Translation: CASSIPGQPYEQYF.